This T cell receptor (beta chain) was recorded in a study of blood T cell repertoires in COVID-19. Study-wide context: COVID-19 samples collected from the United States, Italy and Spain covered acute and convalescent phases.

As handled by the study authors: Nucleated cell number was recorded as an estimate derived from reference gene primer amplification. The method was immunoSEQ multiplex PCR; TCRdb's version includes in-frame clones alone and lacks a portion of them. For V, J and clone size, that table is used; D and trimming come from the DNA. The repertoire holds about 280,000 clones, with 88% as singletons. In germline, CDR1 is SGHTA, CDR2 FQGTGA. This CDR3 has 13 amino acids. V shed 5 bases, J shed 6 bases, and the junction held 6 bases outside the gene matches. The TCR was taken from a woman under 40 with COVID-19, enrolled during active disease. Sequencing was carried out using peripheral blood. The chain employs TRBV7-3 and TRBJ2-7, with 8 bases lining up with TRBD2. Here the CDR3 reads CASSRRGGGEQYF. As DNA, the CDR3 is TGTGCCAGCAGCCGACGGGGGGGCGGCGAGCAGTACTTC.